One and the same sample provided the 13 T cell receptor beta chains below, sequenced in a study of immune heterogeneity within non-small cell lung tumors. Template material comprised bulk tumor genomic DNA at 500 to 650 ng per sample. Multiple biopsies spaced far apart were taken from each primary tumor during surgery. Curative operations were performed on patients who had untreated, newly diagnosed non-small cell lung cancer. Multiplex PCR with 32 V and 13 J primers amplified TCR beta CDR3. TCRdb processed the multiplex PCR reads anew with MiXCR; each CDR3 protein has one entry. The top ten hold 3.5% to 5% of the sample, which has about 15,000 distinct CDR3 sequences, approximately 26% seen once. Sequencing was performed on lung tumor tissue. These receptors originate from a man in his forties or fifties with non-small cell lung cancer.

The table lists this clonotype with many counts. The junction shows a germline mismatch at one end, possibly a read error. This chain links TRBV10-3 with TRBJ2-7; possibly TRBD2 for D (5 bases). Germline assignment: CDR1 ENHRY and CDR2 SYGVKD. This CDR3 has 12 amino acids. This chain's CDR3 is CAISESRGREDF. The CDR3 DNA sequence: TGTGCCATCAGTGAGTCCCGGGGTCGTGAGGACTTC.

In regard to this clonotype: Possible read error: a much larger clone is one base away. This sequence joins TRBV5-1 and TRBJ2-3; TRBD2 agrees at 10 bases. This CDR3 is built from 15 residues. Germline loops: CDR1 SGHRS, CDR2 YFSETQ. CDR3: CASRLAGQSIDTQYF. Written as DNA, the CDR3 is TGCGCCAGCAGACTAGCGGGACAAAGCATAGATACGCAGTATTTT.

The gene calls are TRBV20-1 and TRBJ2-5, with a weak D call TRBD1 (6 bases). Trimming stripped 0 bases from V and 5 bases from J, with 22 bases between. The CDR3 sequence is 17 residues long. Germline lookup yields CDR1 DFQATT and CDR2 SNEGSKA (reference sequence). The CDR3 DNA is TGCAGTGCTAGAGATGTCGGGGCAGGGGCCTTGAGGGAGACCCAGTACTTC. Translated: CSARDVGAGALRETQYF.

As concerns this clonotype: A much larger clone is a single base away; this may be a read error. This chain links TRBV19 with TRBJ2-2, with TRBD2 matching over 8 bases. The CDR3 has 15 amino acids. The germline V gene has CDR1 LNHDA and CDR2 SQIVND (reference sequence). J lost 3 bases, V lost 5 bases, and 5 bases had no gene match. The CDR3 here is CASSFGLAYTGELFF. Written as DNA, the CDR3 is TGTGCCAGTAGTTTCGGACTAGCCTACACCGGGGAGCTGTTTTTT.

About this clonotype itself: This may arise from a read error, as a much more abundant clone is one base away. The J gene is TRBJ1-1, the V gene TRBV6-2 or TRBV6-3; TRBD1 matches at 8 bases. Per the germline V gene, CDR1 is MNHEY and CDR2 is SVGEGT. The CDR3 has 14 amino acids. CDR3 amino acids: CVSSSGTGNTEAFF. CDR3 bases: TGTGTCAGCAGTTCCGGGACAGGGAACACTGAAGCTTTCTTT.

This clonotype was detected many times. Written as DNA, the CDR3 is TGCAGTGCTAGAGGCCCTTTCTCAGGGCAGTACTTC. Translated, it gives CSARGPFSGQYF. The chain is built from TRBV20-1 and TRBJ2-7; D gene ambiguous. Trimming pared 1 base from V and 9 bases from J, leaving 13 bases between. Germline loops: CDR1 DFQATT, CDR2 SNEGSKA (reference sequence). The CDR3 has 12 amino acids.

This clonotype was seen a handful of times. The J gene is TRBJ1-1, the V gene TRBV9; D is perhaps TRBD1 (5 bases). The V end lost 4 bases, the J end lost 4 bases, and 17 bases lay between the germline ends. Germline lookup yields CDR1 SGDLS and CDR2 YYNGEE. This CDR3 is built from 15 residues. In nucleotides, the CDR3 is TGTGCCAGCAGCCCAGGAGGTCAGGGAGCCACTGAAGCTTTCTTT. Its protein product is CASSPGGQGATEAFF.

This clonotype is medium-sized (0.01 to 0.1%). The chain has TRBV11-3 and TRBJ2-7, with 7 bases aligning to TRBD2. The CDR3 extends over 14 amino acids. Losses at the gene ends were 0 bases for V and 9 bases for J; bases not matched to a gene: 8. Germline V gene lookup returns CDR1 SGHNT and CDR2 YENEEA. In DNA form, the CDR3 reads TGTGCCAGCAGCTTAGAAGGACTAGTCGGTTGGCAGTACTTC. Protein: CASSLEGLVGWQYF.

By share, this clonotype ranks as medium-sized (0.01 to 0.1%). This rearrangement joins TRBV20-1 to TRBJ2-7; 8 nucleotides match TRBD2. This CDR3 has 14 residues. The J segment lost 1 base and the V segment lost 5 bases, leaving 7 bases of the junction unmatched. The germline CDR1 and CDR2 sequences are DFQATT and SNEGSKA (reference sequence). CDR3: CSASALAGSYEQYF. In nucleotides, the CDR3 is TGCAGTGCTTCCGCGTTAGCGGGGTCCTACGAGCAGTACTTC.

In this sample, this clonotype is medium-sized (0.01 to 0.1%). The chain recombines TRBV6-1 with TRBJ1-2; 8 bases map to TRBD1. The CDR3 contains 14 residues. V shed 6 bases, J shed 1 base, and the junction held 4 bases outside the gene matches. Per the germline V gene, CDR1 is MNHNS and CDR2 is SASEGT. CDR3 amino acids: CASRLDRGNYGYTF. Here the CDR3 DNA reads TGTGCCAGCAGGCTCGACAGGGGTAACTATGGCTACACCTTC.

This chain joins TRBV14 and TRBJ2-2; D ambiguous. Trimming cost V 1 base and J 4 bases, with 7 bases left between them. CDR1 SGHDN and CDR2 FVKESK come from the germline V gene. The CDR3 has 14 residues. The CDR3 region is CASSQALSTGELFF. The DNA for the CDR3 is TGTGCCAGCAGCCAAGCCTTGTCCACCGGGGAGCTGTTTTTT.

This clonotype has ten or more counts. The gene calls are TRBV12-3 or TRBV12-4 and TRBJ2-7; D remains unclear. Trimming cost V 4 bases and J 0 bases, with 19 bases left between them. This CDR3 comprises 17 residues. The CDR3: CASSSGPSRASSYEQYF. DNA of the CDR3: TGTGCCAGCAGTTCAGGTCCCTCGCGAGCGAGCTCCTACGAGCAGTACTTC.

The CDR3 is CASSDPGLAATGELFF. CDR3 coding DNA: TGTGCCAGCAGCGACCCTGGACTAGCGGCCACCGGGGAGCTGTTTTTT. The gene calls are TRBV25-1 and TRBJ2-2; TRBD2 matches 10 bases. This CDR3 has 16 amino acids. V lost 6 bases, J lost 4 bases, and 8 bases stayed unmatched. CDR1 and CDR2 from the germline V gene are MGHDK and SYGVNS.